The sequence of this TCR beta chain was determined in a study of blood T cell repertoires in COVID-19. Background on the study: Sites in the United States, Italy and Spain provided acute and convalescent COVID-19 samples. Sources were T cells, B-cell-depleted T cells, or PBMCs; the material itself was cDNA or gDNA.

As originally analysed: Estimated nucleated cell counts came from reference gene primer amplification. TCRdb's table, derived via immunoSEQ multiplex PCR, lists solely in-frame clones and lacks some. The V and J calls and clone size are taken from that table; D and trimming were inferred from the DNA. The sample lists under 200,000 clones; around 87% were seen once. CDR3 size: 14 residues. Trimming pared 6 bases from V and 4 bases from J, leaving 13 bases between. Germline loops: CDR1 LNHDA, CDR2 SQIVND (reference sequence). The clonotype originates from a man aged 40-55 years with active or convalescent COVID-19. The sequencing input was peripheral blood. This chain connects TRBV19 to TRBJ2-1; tentative D call: TRBD1 (5 bases). The CDR3 spells CASRATENYNEQFF. CDR3 in DNA: TGTGCCAGTAGAGCGACAGAGAATTACAATGAGCAGTTCTTC.